This TCR beta chain was obtained from a study of blood T cell repertoires in COVID-19. Across the whole study: The cDNA or gDNA used as material had been derived from T cells, B-cell-depleted T cells, or PBMCs.

Repertoires were generated with immunoSEQ multiplex PCR, while TCRdb's copy carries only in-frame clones and drops some. In the table there are 150,000 to 200,000 clones, around nine tenths of which are singletons. CDR1 and CDR2 (germline): KGHDR, SFDVKD. This CDR3 has 14 amino acids. Between the trimmed V and J ends, which lost 5 bases and 4 bases, there was a span of 13 bases. Source material: peripheral blood. The receptor was derived from a man in his 70s with active or convalescent COVID-19. The chain has TRBV24-1 and TRBJ1-2; no clear D gene. CDR3 residues: CATSGLEVAYGYTF. CDR3 sequence (DNA): TGTGCCACCAGTGGTTTAGAGGTAGCCTATGGCTACACCTTC.